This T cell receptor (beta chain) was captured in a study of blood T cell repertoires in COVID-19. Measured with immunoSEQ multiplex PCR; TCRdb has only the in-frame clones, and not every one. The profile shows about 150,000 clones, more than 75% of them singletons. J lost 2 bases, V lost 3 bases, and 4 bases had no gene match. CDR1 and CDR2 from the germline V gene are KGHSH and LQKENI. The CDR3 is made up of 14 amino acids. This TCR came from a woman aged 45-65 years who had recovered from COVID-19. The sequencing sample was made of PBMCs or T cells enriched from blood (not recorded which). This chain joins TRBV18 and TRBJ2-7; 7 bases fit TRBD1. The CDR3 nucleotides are TGTGCCAGCTCACCTCGACAGGGAACCTACGAGCAGTACTTC. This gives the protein CASSPRQGTYEQYF.